The entry that follows covers one T cell receptor beta chain sequence. What this receptor recognizes is not known. No base-level quality is on record; no much larger clone is a single base apart. One collaborating source in Seattle enrolled patients during active infection and followed them longitudinally through the course of disease. The collaborating institutions used their own protocols to collect whole blood in K2EDTA tubes. For TCRbeta analysis, collaborators shipped samples as frozen whole blood, isolated PBMCs, or DNA extracted from either of those sample types. TCRbeta CDR3 regions were amplified from genomic DNA using the immunoSEQ Assay, a bias-controlled multiplex PCR. In the authors' own workflow: The number of nucleated cells in each sample was estimated from the amplification of reference gene primers within the assay. To quantify the absolute abundance of each unique TCRbeta CDR3 rearrangement, sequence reads were collapsed and filtered. For each sample, productive Simpson clonality was calculated as the square root of Simpson's diversity index over productive rearrangements. In TCRdb, the immuneACCESS table is reduced to in-frame sequences with V and J assigned. These tables do not hold every clone; where another copy was compared, an unresolved V gene accounts for under half, and the others remain unexplained. D and trimming were read from the DNA, whereas the V and J calls and clone size are those reported in that table. Counted in this sample were 50,000 to 70,000 clones; approximately 84% of them appeared once. Together, the top ten hold around 9.1% of the sample.

The record originates from a study of blood T cell repertoires in COVID-19 (dated by TCRdb to between 2020 and 2021). Context from the whole study: Collaborator samples came from the United States, Italy and Spain and covered acute and convalescent phases of COVID-19. Where available, HLA class I and class II types were taken from metadata supplied by the sample provider and were not determined by assay-based typing. The samples were drawn from the first 160 participants of the ongoing ImmuneRACE study and from more than 1,000 subjects provided by 6 global collaborators. The dataset comprised deeply sampled blood TCRbeta repertoires from subjects exposed to, actively infected with, or recovered from COVID-19. The prospective study material was composed of cDNA or gDNA derived from T cells, B-cell-depleted T cells, or PBMCs. A freely available public database, intended as a resource for researchers studying the immune response to SARS-CoV-2, is where the repertoires were released. A de-identified subject ID, COVID-19 status, age in years and sex were almost always included in the sample metadata.

Overall study results and their limits: The quantity of clinical and demographic metadata differed by source and by participant and was supplied without curation.

The CDR3 runs 15 residues from the cysteine to the phenylalanine. Only the CDR3 region is kept as DNA, spanning 45 bases read in frame from base 1. V sheds 1 base and J sheds 3 bases, leaving 10 bases between their ends. From the germline V gene, CDR1 is SGHTA and CDR2 is FQGNSA. This sequence originates from a man older than 75 with COVID-19, enrolled during active disease. The sample consisted of peripheral blood. The chain links TRBV7-2 with TRBJ2-1; TRBD1 might be the D gene, on 6 matching bases. The CDR3 in this case is CASSLESGHYNEQFF. The DNA reads TGTGCCAGCAGCTTAGAGTCGGGACACTACAATGAGCAGTTCTTC.